The clone carrying this T cell receptor (beta chain) was recorded only once. The CDR3 is made up of 15 amino acids. The V end lost 4 bases, the J end lost 4 bases, and 15 bases lay between the germline ends. Germline CDR1 is SGHNT and CDR2 is YENEEA. The sample comes from a study of blood T cell repertoires in COVID-19. The repertoire was sequenced with immunoSEQ multiplex PCR; TCRdb's copy has only in-frame clones and lacks some. The data contain some 400,000 clones, approximately 90% of them singletons. The chain couples TRBV11-3 to TRBJ2-3, with D tentatively TRBD2 (6 bases). Source material: PBMCs or T cells enriched from blood (not recorded which). The clonotype was recovered from a woman aged 35 to 49 who had been exposed to COVID-19. The CDR3 nucleotides read TGTGCCAGCAGCTCTACTAGCTTCCAAGCAGATACGCAGTATTTT. It is translated as CASSSTSFQADTQYF.